These 26 T cell receptor beta chains were sequenced from one sample in a study of Ad26.COV2.S vaccination and SARS-CoV-2 variants. The treatment was: 15 to 20 received Ad26.COV2.S at low or high dose, single or two shots; about five received placebo; per-sample allocation not given. Specimens were obtained on day 63 following the first vaccine or placebo injection. Measured with immunoSEQ multiplex PCR; TCRdb has only the in-frame clones, and not every one. This sample has about 390,000 clones; about 90% occur once, and the top ten carry approximately 1.6%. This material consisted of peripheral blood, taken in a trial of Ad26.COV2.S vaccine versus placebo. The receptors originated from a person between 18 and 65 years old who received the Ad26.COV2.S COVID-19 vaccine or a placebo.

CDR3 loop: CASSLVGAGEAFF. The CDR3 bases are TGTGCCAGCAGCTTAGTAGGGGCAGGTGAAGCTTTCTTT. The V call is TRBV7-2, the J call TRBJ1-1; D is perhaps TRBD1 (5 bases). V lost 1 base, J lost 7 bases, and 10 bases lay in between. CDR3 length equals 13 residues. Germline assignment: CDR1 SGHTA and CDR2 FQGNSA.

This clone was counted once. The J gene is TRBJ1-2, the V gene TRBV5-1; no reliable D call. Looked up from germline, CDR1 is SGHRS and CDR2 is YFSETQ. V gave up 0 bases and J gave up 1 base, with 13 bases separating them. The CDR3 covers 16 residues. The CDR3 DNA sequence: TGCGCCAGCAGCTTGGTTTCTGGAATTCTTAACTATGGCTACACCTTC. Its translation is CASSLVSGILNYGYTF. The whole variable domain, filled in from reference TRBV5-1 and TRBJ1-2, reads KAGVTQTPRYLIKTRGQQVTLSCSPISGHRSVSWYQQTPGQGLQFLFEYFSETQRNKGNFPGRFSGRQFSNSRSEMNVSTLELGDSALYLCASSLVSGILNYGYTFGSGTRLTVV.

The genes are TRBV4-1 and TRBJ2-5; the D call may be TRBD1 or TRBD2 (5 bases each). V lost 4 bases and J 5 bases, leaving 17 bases between the germline ends. Germline CDR1 reads MGHRA; CDR2 reads YSYEKL. The CDR3 sequence is 15 residues long. CDR3 coding DNA: TGCGCCAGCAGCCGCCTGTCAGGGCGGGTCGAGACCCAGTACTTC. This sequence encodes CASSRLSGRVETQYF.

This clone occurred once. The chain employs TRBV18 and TRBJ1-1; D is possibly TRBD1 (5 bases). Trimming removed 6 bases at V and 1 base at J, with 9 bases between. Germline CDR1 KGHSH, CDR2 LQKENI. The CDR3 runs 13 residues. The CDR3 region is CASSHGQNTEAFF. The CDR3, as DNA: TGTGCCAGCTCCCATGGACAGAACACTGAAGCTTTCTTT.

The chain employs TRBV3-1 (or the pseudogene TRBV3-2) and TRBJ2-3; TRBD1 is a possible D gene (6 bases). CDR1 and CDR2 from the germline V gene are LGHDT and YNNKEL (reference sequence). The CDR3 spans 15 residues. V was shortened by 1 base and J by 1 base, with 9 bases between the two germline ends. CDR3 sequence reads: CASSQAAGGTDTQYF. The CDR3 coding sequence is TGTGCCAGCAGCCAAGCGGCAGGGGGCACAGATACGCAGTATTTT.

The J gene is TRBJ1-1, the V gene TRBV6-2 or TRBV6-3; D not certain. The CDR3 is made up of 12 amino acids. V shed 2 bases and J shed 6 bases, with 7 bases lying between them. Germline V gives CDR1 MNHEY, CDR2 SVGEGT. CDR3 DNA: TGTGCCAGCAGTTACGGTGGGTCTGAAGCTTTCTTT. Encoded protein: CASSYGGSEAFF.

J is TRBJ2-1 and V is TRBV2, with D uncertain. CDR3 length: 13 residues. Germline V CDR1 and CDR2: SNHLY, FYNNEI. V lost 6 bases to trimming and J lost 9 bases, with 15 bases between them. This CDR3 is CASSAAAAPEQFF. CDR3 bases: TGTGCCAGCAGCGCCGCCGCGGCCCCTGAGCAGTTCTTC. The variable domain in full, with the rest retrieved from reference TRBV2 and TRBJ2-1, is EPEVTQTPSHQVTQMGQEVILRCVPISNHLYFYWYRQILGQKVEFLVSFYNNEISEKSEIFDDQFSVERPDGSNFTLKIRSTKLEDSAMYFCASSAAAAPEQFFGPGTRLTVL.

J is TRBJ2-7 and V is TRBV4-3; tentatively, D is TRBD1 or TRBD2 (6 bases each). The CDR3 is 13 residues long. CDR1 LGHNA and CDR2 YSLEER come from the germline V gene. V lost 4 bases to trimming and J lost 5 bases, with 12 bases between them. CDR3 sequence (DNA): TGCGCCAGCAGCCCCCAAGGGGGGCACGAGCAGTACTTC. Translating gives CASSPQGGHEQYF.

The V and J genes are TRBV20-1 and TRBJ2-1; possible D gene TRBD1, 5 bases. CDR1 and CDR2 (germline): DFQATT, SNEGSKA (reference sequence). This CDR3 is 11 amino acids long. V lost 4 bases and J lost 7, with 8 bases in between. CDR3 loop: CSATRVNEQFF. The CDR3 DNA reads as TGCAGTGCTACCAGGGTTAATGAGCAGTTCTTC.

The V call is TRBV6-5, the J call TRBJ2-1, with 10 bases that match TRBD1. The length of the CDR3 is 14 residues. Germline CDR1 is MNHEY and CDR2 is SVGAGI. V dropped 2 bases and J dropped 6; count of bases not matched to a gene: 1. This chain's CDR3 is CASSYGTGVNEQFF. DNA for the CDR3: TGTGCCAGCAGTTACGGGACAGGGGTCAATGAGCAGTTCTTC.

In regard to this clone: The same CDR3 arises from other DNA sequences in this sample as well. The chain has TRBV9 and TRBJ1-1; 7 bases line up with TRBD1. CDR3 length: 15 residues. CDR1 is SGDLS and CDR2 is YYNGEE in the germline V gene. Unmatched junction bases numbered 7, after V lost 5 bases and J lost 0 bases. Here the CDR3 reads CASSSQGELNTEAFF. CDR3 sequence (DNA): TGTGCCAGCAGTTCCCAGGGGGAGTTGAACACTGAAGCTTTCTTT.

This clone has only one observation. The chain recombines TRBV6-5 with TRBJ1-5, with D unresolved. This CDR3 contains 14 residues. The germline CDR1 and CDR2 sequences are MNHEY and SVGAGI. Trimming left V 2 bases short and J 7 bases short, with 12 bases between. The CDR3 loop is CASSYHGVGQPQHF. CDR3 sequence (DNA): TGTGCCAGCAGTTACCATGGGGTAGGCCAGCCCCAGCATTTT.

The chain joins TRBV7-8 to TRBJ2-5, with D possibly TRBD1 on 6 matching bases. Trimming pared 5 bases from V and 3 bases from J, leaving 16 bases between. The CDR3 covers 15 residues. The germline V gene encodes CDR1 SGHVS and CDR2 FQNEAQ. The CDR3 DNA is TGTGCCAGCAGCATTGGGACAATAAGGGAAGAGACCCAGTACTTC. It translates to CASSIGTIREETQYF.

This rearrangement joins TRBV24-1 to TRBJ2-7, with TRBD1 matching over 9 bases. CDR3 size: 17 residues. Looked up from germline, CDR1 is KGHDR and CDR2 is SFDVKD. The junction had 10 bases not matched to a gene; V was cut back by 1 base and J by 4 bases. The CDR3 nucleotides are TGTGCCACCAGTGATTTTCGAGACAGGGGGATCGGTTACGAGCAGTACTTC. It encodes CATSDFRDRGIGYEQYF.

The chain joins TRBV5-6 to TRBJ1-1, with D hard to call. Looked up from germline, CDR1 is SGHDT and CDR2 is YYEEEE. V dropped 1 base and J dropped 8 bases, with 30 bases sitting between them. This CDR3 contains 19 residues. The CDR3 here is CASSLLGFKNPQNNSEAFF. CDR3 sequence (DNA): TGTGCCAGCAGCTTGTTGGGGTTCAAGAATCCCCAAAATAACTCGGAAGCTTTCTTT.

The chain couples TRBV12-3 or TRBV12-4 to TRBJ1-1; D gene unclear. Deletions cut 2 bases from V and 1 base from J, with 5 bases between. This CDR3 region has 13 residues. The DNA for the CDR3 is TGTGCCAGCAGTTTACGGGAGAACACTGAAGCTTTCTTT. The encoded protein is CASSLRENTEAFF.

The chain recombines TRBV7-9 with TRBJ1-6; D unresolved. The CDR3 is 15 amino acids. Trimming cost V 5 bases and J 11 bases, with 19 bases left between them. The germline V gene encodes CDR1 SEHNR and CDR2 FQNEAQ (reference sequence). In DNA form, the CDR3 reads TGTGCCAGCAGCCCCCTGATCGGGTCTGGGACACCCCTCCACTTT. This encodes CASSPLIGSGTPLHF.

The chain couples TRBV7-9 to TRBJ2-5; 14 nucleotides align to TRBD2. CDR3 length: 17 amino acids. Losses at the gene ends were 4 bases for V and 4 bases for J; bases not matched to a gene: 8. CDR1 SEHNR and CDR2 FQNEAQ come from the germline V gene (reference sequence). The CDR3 is CASSSPTSGGATETQYF. The CDR3, as DNA: TGTGCCAGCAGCTCCCCGACTAGCGGGGGGGCCACAGAGACCCAGTACTTC. The full variable domain, rest sourced from reference TRBV7-9 and TRBJ2-5, is DTGVSQNPRHKITKRGQNVTFRCDPISEHNRLYWYRQTLGQGPEFLTYFQNEAQLEKSRLLSDRFSAERPKGSFSTLEIQRTEQGDSAMYLCASSSPTSGGATETQYFGPGTRLLVL.

V is TRBV5-6 and J is TRBJ1-1; D is unresolved. CDR1 is SGHDT, CDR2 YYEEEE, per germline. The CDR3 length is 16 residues. With 0 bases removed from V and 4 bases from J, the gap between germline ends came to 16 bases. CDR3 in amino acids: CASSLAYEVTGTEAFF. In DNA form, the CDR3 reads TGTGCCAGCAGCTTGGCGTATGAGGTGACCGGCACTGAAGCTTTCTTT.

The sample holds a few counts of this clone. The gene calls are TRBV2 and TRBJ1-5, with 7 bases that match TRBD1. The CDR3 is made up of 15 amino acids. Germline CDR1 and CDR2: SNHLY and FYNNEI. V was pared by 4 bases and J by 6 bases, with 9 bases of the junction left unmatched. The CDR3 sequence: CASSVGTAGAQPQHF. The CDR3 coding sequence is TGTGCCAGCAGTGTAGGGACAGCGGGTGCTCAGCCCCAGCATTTT.

CDR3 loop: CAWSVDRVVGQPQHF. The DNA for the CDR3 is TGTGCCTGGAGTGTGGATAGGGTGGTCGGTCAGCCCCAGCATTTT. This chain joins TRBV30 and TRBJ1-5; D call uncertain. Deletions cut 0 bases from V and 6 bases from J, with 15 bases between. CDR3 length equals 15 residues. Looked up from germline, CDR1 is GTSNPN and CDR2 is SVGIG (reference sequence).

The rearrangement joins TRBV6-4 to TRBJ2-1; D may be TRBD1 (6 bases). Germline CDR1 is MRHNA and CDR2 is SNTAGT. CDR3 length: 16 amino acids. Trimming took off 0 bases at V and 0 bases at J, with 9 bases between the two ends. The CDR3 loop reads CASSDSGTLSYNEQFF. CDR3 bases: TGTGCCAGCAGTGACTCAGGGACACTCTCCTACAATGAGCAGTTCTTC.

V usage is TRBV11-2 and J usage is TRBJ1-2; no firm D call. The V gene's germline CDR1 is SGHAT and CDR2 FQNNGV. The CDR3 is made up of 15 amino acids. Trimming removed 6 bases at V and 6 bases at J, with 20 bases between. CDR3 DNA: TGTGCCAGCAGTGGGGTGGCCCGACCCCAGGATGGCTACACCTTC. This codes for CASSGVARPQDGYTF. Using reference TRBV11-2 and TRBJ1-2 for the parts outside the CDR3, the full variable domain is EAGVAQSPRYKIIEKRQSVAFWCNPISGHATLYWYQQILGQGPKLLIQFQNNGVVDDSQLPKDRFSAERLKGVDSTLKIQPAKLEDSAVYLCASSGVARPQDGYTFGSGTRLTVV.

The J gene is TRBJ2-5, the V gene TRBV3-1 (or the pseudogene TRBV3-2); D not resolved. V lost 1 base and J 4 bases, leaving 7 bases between the germline ends. The CDR3 is 13 residues long. Germline V lookup: CDR1 LGHDT, CDR2 YNNKEL (reference sequence). Written as DNA, the CDR3 is TGTGCCAGCAGCCAAGCTCTGGGAGAGACCCAGTACTTC. As protein: CASSQALGETQYF.

The J gene is TRBJ1-3, the V gene TRBV6-5; D uncertain. This CDR3 is 13 amino acids long. Trimming took off 4 bases at V and 5 bases at J, with 9 bases between the two ends. From germline, CDR1 is MNHEY and CDR2 SVGAGI. The CDR3 loop reads CASSWRDRNTIYF. CDR3 nucleotide sequence: TGTGCCAGCAGTTGGCGCGACCGAAACACCATATATTTT.

The rearrangement links TRBV24-1 to TRBJ1-5, with D maybe TRBD1 (5 bases). The CDR3 loop spans 16 amino acids. The V gene's germline CDR1 is KGHDR and CDR2 SFDVKD. The ends were cut back, 1 base at V and 4 bases at J, with 13 bases in the middle. The CDR3 sequence is CATSDFPRQKNQPQHF. The CDR3 DNA sequence: TGTGCCACCAGTGATTTCCCTCGACAGAAAAATCAGCCCCAGCATTTT.